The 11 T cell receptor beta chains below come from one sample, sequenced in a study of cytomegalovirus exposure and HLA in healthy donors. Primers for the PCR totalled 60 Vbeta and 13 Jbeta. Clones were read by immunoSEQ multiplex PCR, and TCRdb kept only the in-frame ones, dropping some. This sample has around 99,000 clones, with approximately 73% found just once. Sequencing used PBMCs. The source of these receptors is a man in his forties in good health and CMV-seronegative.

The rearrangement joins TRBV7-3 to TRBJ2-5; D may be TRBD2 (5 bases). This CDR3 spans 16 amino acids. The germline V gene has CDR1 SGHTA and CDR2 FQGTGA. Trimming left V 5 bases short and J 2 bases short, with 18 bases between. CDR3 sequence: CASSRGPDMGQETQYF. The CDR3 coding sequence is TGTGCCAGCAGCCGAGGGCCCGACATGGGTCAAGAGACCCAGTACTTC.

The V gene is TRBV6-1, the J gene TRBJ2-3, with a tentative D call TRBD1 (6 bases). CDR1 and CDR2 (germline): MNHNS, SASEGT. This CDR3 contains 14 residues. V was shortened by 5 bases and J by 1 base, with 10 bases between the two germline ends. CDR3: CASSLDSRTDTQYF. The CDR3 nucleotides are TGTGCCAGCAGTTTGGACAGCCGCACAGATACGCAGTATTTT.

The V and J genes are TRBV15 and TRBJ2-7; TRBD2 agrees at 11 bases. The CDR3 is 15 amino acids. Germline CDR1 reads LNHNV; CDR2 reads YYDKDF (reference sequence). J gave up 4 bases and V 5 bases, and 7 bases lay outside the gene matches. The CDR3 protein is CATSRPTSGVYEQYF. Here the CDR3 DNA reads TGTGCCACCAGCCGCCCGACTAGCGGGGTGTACGAGCAGTACTTC.

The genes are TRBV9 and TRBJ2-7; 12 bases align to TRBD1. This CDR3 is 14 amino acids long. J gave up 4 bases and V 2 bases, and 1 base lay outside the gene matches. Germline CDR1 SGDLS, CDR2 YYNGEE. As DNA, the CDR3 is TGTGCCAGCAGCGTGGGACAGGGGGCTTACGAGCAGTACTTC. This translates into CASSVGQGAYEQYF.

The CDR3 loop reads CASSIRGYPEAFF. For the CDR3, the DNA is TGTGCCAGTAGTATTAGGGGTTACCCTGAAGCTTTCTTT. The J gene is TRBJ1-1, the V gene TRBV19; weak D call: TRBD1 (5 bases). The CDR3 is 13 amino acids. Germline CDR1 and CDR2: LNHDA and SQIVND (reference sequence). Trimming shortened V by 3 bases and J by 6 bases, and 11 bases separated the two germline ends.

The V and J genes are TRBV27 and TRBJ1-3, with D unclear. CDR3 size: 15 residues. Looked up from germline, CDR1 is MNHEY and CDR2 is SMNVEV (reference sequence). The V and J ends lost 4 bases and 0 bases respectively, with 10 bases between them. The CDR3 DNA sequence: TGTGCCAGCAGTTCCGCGGGGTCCTCTGGAAACACCATATATTTT. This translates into CASSSAGSSGNTIYF.

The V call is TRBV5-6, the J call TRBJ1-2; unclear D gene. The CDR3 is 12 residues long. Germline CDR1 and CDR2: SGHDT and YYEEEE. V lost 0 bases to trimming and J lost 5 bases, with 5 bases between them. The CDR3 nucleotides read TGTGCCAGCAGCTTGGTCCCATATGGCTACACCTTC. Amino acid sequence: CASSLVPYGYTF.

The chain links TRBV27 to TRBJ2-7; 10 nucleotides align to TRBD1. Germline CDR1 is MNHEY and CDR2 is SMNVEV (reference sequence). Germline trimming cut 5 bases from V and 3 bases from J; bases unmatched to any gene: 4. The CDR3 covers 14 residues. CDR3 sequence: CASSPGTGDYEQYF. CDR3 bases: TGTGCCAGCAGTCCCGGGACAGGGGACTACGAGCAGTACTTC.

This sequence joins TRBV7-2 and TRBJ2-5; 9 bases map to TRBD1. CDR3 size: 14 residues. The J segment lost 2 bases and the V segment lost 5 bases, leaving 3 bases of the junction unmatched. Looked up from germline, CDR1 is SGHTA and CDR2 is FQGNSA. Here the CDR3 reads CASSRDRAQETQYF. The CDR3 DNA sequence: TGTGCCAGCAGCCGGGACAGGGCACAAGAGACCCAGTACTTC. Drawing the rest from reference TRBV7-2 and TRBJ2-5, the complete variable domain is GAGVSQSPSNKVTEKGKDVELRCDPISGHTALYWYRQSLGQGLEFLIYFQGNSAPDKSGLPSDRFSAERTGGSVSTLTIQRTQQEDSAVYLCASSRDRAQETQYFGPGTRLLVL.

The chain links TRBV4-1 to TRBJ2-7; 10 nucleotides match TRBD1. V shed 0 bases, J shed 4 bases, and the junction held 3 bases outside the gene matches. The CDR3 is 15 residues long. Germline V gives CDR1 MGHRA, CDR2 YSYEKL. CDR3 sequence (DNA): TGCGCCAGCAGCCAAGAGGGGACAGGGGATTACGAGCAGTACTTC. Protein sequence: CASSQEGTGDYEQYF.

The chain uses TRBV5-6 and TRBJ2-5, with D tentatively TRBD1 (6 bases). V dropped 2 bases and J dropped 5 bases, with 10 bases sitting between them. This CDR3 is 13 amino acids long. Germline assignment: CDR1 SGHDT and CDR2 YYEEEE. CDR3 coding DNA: TGTGCCAGCAGCTTTGGGGGCGGGGAGACCCAGTACTTC. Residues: CASSFGGGETQYF.